One sample yielded the 28 T cell receptor beta chains listed below, sequenced in a study of shared T cell receptors in the human thymus. Some clones are missing from TCRdb's copy, which holds only in-frame ones; the method was immunoSEQ multiplex PCR. The profile shows about 710,000 clones, around 87% of them singletons. The sample also formed part of further work on human thymus T cells.

Sequenced material: thymocytes. Receptors were obtained from a boy less than two years old with a congenital heart defect.

This clone was recorded a few times. V and J are TRBV14 and TRBJ1-2; 8 nucleotides match TRBD1. The CDR3 is 15 amino acids. V gave up 1 base and J gave up 3 bases; unmatched junction bases: 4. From germline, CDR1 is SGHDN and CDR2 FVKESK. For the CDR3, the DNA is TGTGCCAGCAGCCAAGTACAGGGGGTTGACTATGGCTACACCTTC. Amino acid sequence: CASSQVQGVDYGYTF.

This chain joins TRBV30 and TRBJ2-7, with a tentative D call TRBD2 (6 bases). Trimming cost V 3 bases and J 6 bases, with 15 bases left between them. The CDR3 extends over 13 amino acids. Germline assignment: CDR1 GTSNPN and CDR2 SVGIG (reference sequence). The CDR3 nucleotides are TGTGCCTGGAGAGACCGGCAGGGAGGCGAGCAGTACTTC. Its protein is CAWRDRQGGEQYF.

The chain recombines TRBV19 with TRBJ1-1; D is unclear. Deletions cut 3 bases from V and 3 bases from J, with 17 bases between. The CDR3 has 16 residues. Germline loops: CDR1 LNHDA, CDR2 SQIVND (reference sequence). DNA for the CDR3: TGTGCCAGTAGTATCGGTAGCCCCGGCCGGGACACTGAAGCTTTCTTT. Amino acid sequence: CASSIGSPGRDTEAFF.

This chain's CDR3 is CASRTGKPADYGYTF. CDR3 DNA sequence: TGTGCCAGCAGGACAGGCAAACCCGCTGACTATGGCTACACCTTC. The chain recombines TRBV27 with TRBJ1-2, with TRBD1 as a possible D gene (6 bases). The CDR3 is made up of 15 amino acids. V was pared by 6 bases and J by 3 bases, with 17 bases between. Looked up from germline, CDR1 is MNHEY and CDR2 is SMNVEV (reference sequence).

The chain is built from TRBV21-1 and TRBJ1-2; whether TRBD1, the table's D call, matches the DNA was not checked. TRBV21-1 is marked as a pseudogene. The CDR3 has 16 residues. The CDR3 loop is CASSKAGTEDDYGYTF. CDR3 coding DNA: TGTGCCAGCAGCAAAGCCGGGACAGAAGATGACTATGGCTACACCTTC.

The chain carries TRBV7-9 and TRBJ1-1, with D perhaps matching TRBD1 (5 bases). With 5 bases removed from V and 13 bases from J, the gap between germline ends came to 17 bases. Germline V gene data show CDR1 as SEHNR and CDR2 as FQNEAQ (reference sequence). CDR3 length equals 12 residues. CDR3 DNA: TGTGCCAGCAGCCCCATGGGGGGGTGGAATTTCTTT. This gives the protein CASSPMGGWNFF.

The chain has TRBV27 and TRBJ1-5, with a possible D match to TRBD1 (5 bases). Germline V lookup: CDR1 MNHEY, CDR2 SMNVEV (reference sequence). This CDR3 spans 22 amino acids. Trimming shortened V by 1 base and J by 4 bases, and 32 bases separated the two germline ends. CDR3 coding DNA: TGTGCCAGCAGTTTATTTCCCCCCGGAGGGCAGGGTAGAACTTGGCCTAATCAGCCCCAGCATTTT. Its protein is CASSLFPPGGQGRTWPNQPQHF.

The chain recombines TRBV30 with TRBJ1-5, with 9 bases identical to TRBD1. CDR3 length: 11 amino acids. Germline-derived CDR1 and CDR2 are GTSNPN and SVGIG (reference sequence). The CDR3 DNA is TGTAGGGACAGGGTATCCCAGCCCCAGCATTTT. Protein sequence: CRDRVSQPQHF. Combining the CDR3 with reference TRBV30 and TRBJ1-5 gives the whole variable domain SQTIHQWPATLVQPVGSPLSLECTVEGTSNPNLYWYRQAAGRGLQLLFYSVGIGQISSEVPQNLSASRPQDRQFILSSKKLLLSDSGFYLCRDRVSQPQHFGDGTRLSIL.

V and J are TRBV15 and TRBJ2-3; TRBD2 agrees at 8 bases. CDR3 length equals 18 residues. CDR1 and CDR2 (germline): LNHNV, YYDKDF (reference sequence). Trimming took 1 base from V and 2 from J; bases not matched to a gene: 11. In DNA form, the CDR3 reads TGTGCCACCAGCAGAGTTGTACGAGCGGGAGCCCCCACAGATACGCAGTATTTT. Translated, it gives CATSRVVRAGAPTDTQYF.

On this clone: The identical CDR3 is also encoded by other nucleotide sequences in the sample. V usage is TRBV15 and J usage is TRBJ1-6; D uncertain. Trimming removed 0 bases from V and 6 bases from J, with 9 bases in between. The germline CDR1 and CDR2 sequences are LNHNV and YYDKDF (reference sequence). The CDR3 loop spans 15 amino acids. The CDR3 DNA follows: TGTGCCACCAGCAGAGATCGAGGGCCTAATTCACCCCTCCACTTT. This translates into CATSRDRGPNSPLHF.

J is TRBJ1-2 and V is TRBV15, with D hard to call. The CDR3 contains 13 residues. Trimming removed 5 bases from V and 8 bases from J, with 15 bases in between. Germline lookup yields CDR1 LNHNV and CDR2 YYDKDF (reference sequence). In nucleotides, the CDR3 is TGTGCCACCAGCGCCCGTAGGAGTAGCGGCTACACCTTC. Translated: CATSARRSSGYTF.

The rearrangement uses TRBV2 and TRBJ2-4; 7 bases are shared with TRBD1. CDR3 length equals 16 residues. From germline, CDR1 is SNHLY and CDR2 FYNNEI. V trimming: 5 bases; J trimming: 5 bases; junction bases outside the gene matches: 12. CDR3: CASSQNPTGNQNIQYF. CDR3 bases: TGTGCCAGCAGTCAAAACCCGACAGGGAACCAAAACATTCAGTACTTC. The full variable domain, in which reference TRBV2 and TRBJ2-4 provide the parts outside the CDR3, is EPEVTQTPSHQVTQMGQEVILRCVPISNHLYFYWYRQILGQKVEFLVSFYNNEISEKSEIFDDQFSVERPDGSNFTLKIRSTKLEDSAMYFCASSQNPTGNQNIQYFGAGTRLSVL.

This chain links TRBV4-3 with TRBJ2-1; possible D gene TRBD2, 6 bases. Trimming left V 4 bases short and J 7 bases short, with 23 bases between. Germline CDR1 and CDR2: LGHNA and YSLEER. This CDR3 contains 17 residues. CDR3 bases: TGCGCCAGCAGCCGAGGGGAGGCAGGACCTCGGCTAAATGAGCAGTTCTTC. The encoded protein is CASSRGEAGPRLNEQFF.

The rearrangement uses TRBV14 and TRBJ2-1; maybe TRBD2 (7 bases). CDR1 and CDR2 from the germline V gene are SGHDN and FVKESK. This CDR3 has 16 residues. Trimming pared 5 bases from V and 1 base from J, leaving 15 bases between. The CDR3 DNA is TGTGCCAGCAGCAAGGGGGGGGTTGAATCCTACAATGAGCAGTTCTTC. It translates to CASSKGGVESYNEQFF.

This chain links TRBV7-2 with TRBJ2-7, with D perhaps matching TRBD1 (5 bases). V lost 4 bases to trimming and J lost 5 bases, with 18 bases between them. The CDR3 loop spans 15 amino acids. The germline V gene has CDR1 SGHTA and CDR2 FQGNSA. CDR3 in amino acids: CASSSEDMPDHEQYF. CDR3 coding DNA: TGTGCCAGCAGCTCCGAGGACATGCCGGACCACGAGCAGTACTTC.

This clone was picked up a small number of times. The chain combines TRBV14 with TRBJ2-7, with 7 nucleotides matching TRBD2. The germline V gene has CDR1 SGHDN and CDR2 FVKESK. This CDR3 has 15 amino acids. V dropped 0 bases and J dropped 5; count of bases not matched to a gene: 7. The CDR3 bases are TGTGCCAGCAGCCAAGACTTGGGAGGGAGGAACGAGCAGTACTTC. Protein: CASSQDLGGRNEQYF.

This rearrangement joins TRBV28 to TRBJ2-7; D is uncertain. Trimming removed 6 bases at V and 2 bases at J, with 20 bases between. The CDR3 is 16 residues long. From germline, CDR1 is MDHEN and CDR2 SYDVKM. The chain's CDR3 is CASSPGVRPEPYEQYF. The CDR3 nucleotides read TGTGCCAGCAGCCCCGGAGTACGTCCTGAACCCTACGAGCAGTACTTC.

The V gene is TRBV5-1, the J gene TRBJ2-1; D is possibly TRBD2 (6 bases). Trimming left V 8 bases short and J 1 base short, with 19 bases between. Germline lookup yields CDR1 SGHRS and CDR2 YFSETQ. The CDR3 sequence is 16 residues long. The CDR3 DNA reads TGCGCCAGTGACGCCAGACTAGGAGGATCCTACAATGAGCAGTTCTTC. This codes for CASDARLGGSYNEQFF. The whole variable domain, filled in from reference TRBV5-1 and TRBJ2-1, reads KAGVTQTPRYLIKTRGQQVTLSCSPISGHRSVSWYQQTPGQGLQFLFEYFSETQRNKGNFPGRFSGRQFSNSRSEMNVSTLELGDSALYLCASDARLGGSYNEQFFGPGTRLTVL.

A word on this clone: One end of the junction varies from germline; a read error may be responsible. V usage is TRBV7-2 and J usage is TRBJ2-7; no clear D gene. The CDR3 runs 11 residues. Germline CDR1 SGHTA, CDR2 FQGNSA. DNA for the CDR3: TGTGCCAGCAGCTCCTCCTCCGAGCAGTACTTC. This encodes CASSSSSEQYF.

The chain couples TRBV28 to TRBJ1-2, with 11 bases identical to TRBD1. The length of the CDR3 is 15 residues. Germline trimming cut 8 bases from V and 7 bases from J; bases unmatched to any gene: 12. Looked up from germline, CDR1 is MDHEN and CDR2 is SYDVKM. The CDR3 is CASDRDRGETSGYTF. The CDR3 DNA follows: TGTGCCAGCGATAGGGACAGGGGGGAAACTAGTGGCTACACCTTC.

The chain is built from TRBV28 and TRBJ1-4; maybe TRBD1 (6 bases). The germline CDR1 and CDR2 sequences are MDHEN and SYDVKM. Trimming cost V 5 bases and J 7 bases, with 17 bases left between them. CDR3 length: 15 amino acids. The CDR3 protein is CASSHRQESGEKLFF. In DNA form, the CDR3 reads TGTGCCAGCAGTCACCGACAGGAATCAGGTGAAAAACTGTTTTTT. Filled out from reference TRBV28 and TRBJ1-4, the complete variable domain reads DVKVTQSSRYLVKRTGEKVFLECVQDMDHENMFWYRQDPGLGLRLIYFSYDVKMKEKGDIPEGYSVSREKKERFSLILESASTNQTSMYLCASSHRQESGEKLFFGSGTQLSVL.

The V call is TRBV18, the J call TRBJ2-7; maybe TRBD2 (6 bases). Germline V gives CDR1 KGHSH, CDR2 LQKENI. The CDR3 is 14 residues long. Trimming took 3 bases from V and 2 from J, leaving 11 bases between them. For the CDR3, the DNA is TGTGCCAGCTCACCCCGGGACTCTACCTACGAGCAGTACTTC. Amino acids: CASSPRDSTYEQYF.

The rearrangement uses TRBV7-2 and TRBJ2-7; 12 bases fit TRBD2. This CDR3 contains 15 residues. Trimming removed 4 bases from V and 2 bases from J; junction bases left unmatched: 3. The germline V gene encodes CDR1 SGHTA and CDR2 FQGNSA. CDR3 sequence (DNA): TGTGCCAGCAGCTCACTAGCGGGAGGACCCTACGAGCAGTACTTC. Protein product: CASSSLAGGPYEQYF.

This rearrangement joins TRBV27 to TRBJ2-7; 13 bases match TRBD2. The junction had 11 bases not matched to a gene; V was cut back by 5 bases and J by 7 bases. The CDR3 spans 16 residues. Germline CDR1 MNHEY, CDR2 SMNVEV (reference sequence). The CDR3 sequence: CASSLTGTSGKGEQYF. As DNA, the CDR3 is TGTGCCAGCAGTCTGACCGGGACTAGCGGGAAGGGGGAGCAGTACTTC.

The chain is built from TRBV28 and TRBJ2-2; D unresolved. V dropped 0 bases and J dropped 1 base, with 9 bases sitting between them. The CDR3 extends over 16 amino acids. CDR1 and CDR2 (germline): MDHEN, SYDVKM. The CDR3 here is CASSLCHRRNTGELFF. The CDR3 nucleotides read TGTGCCAGCAGTTTATGTCACAGACGGAACACCGGGGAGCTGTTTTTT. Drawing the rest from reference TRBV28 and TRBJ2-2, the complete variable domain is DVKVTQSSRYLVKRTGEKVFLECVQDMDHENMFWYRQDPGLGLRLIYFSYDVKMKEKGDIPEGYSVSREKKERFSLILESASTNQTSMYLCASSLCHRRNTGELFFGEGSRLTVL.

The chain links TRBV4-3 to TRBJ1-2; D possibly corresponds to TRBD1 (6 bases). V was trimmed by 4 bases and J by 4 bases, leaving 19 bases between them. The CDR3 sequence is 16 residues long. CDR1 and CDR2 from the germline V gene are LGHNA and YSLEER. The DNA of the CDR3 is TGCGCCAGCAGCCCTAGTGGGGGGGGCGCCGGCTATGGCTACACCTTC. Translating it yields CASSPSGGGAGYGYTF.

Only one count was recorded for this clone. J is TRBJ1-1 and V is TRBV15, with a possible D match to TRBD1 (6 bases). Looked up from germline, CDR1 is LNHNV and CDR2 is YYDKDF (reference sequence). This CDR3 region has 16 residues. V lost 2 bases to trimming and J lost 0 bases, with 13 bases between them. The CDR3 DNA reads TGTGCCACCAGCAGAAGAGGACAGCCGATGAACACTGAAGCTTTCTTT. Translating gives CATSRRGQPMNTEAFF. The whole variable domain, filled in from reference TRBV15 and TRBJ1-1, reads DAMVIQNPRYQVTQFGKPVTLSCSQTLNHNVMYWYQQKSSQAPKLLFHYYDKDFNNEADTPDNFQSRRPNTSFCFLDIRSPGLGDTAMYLCATSRRGQPMNTEAFFGQGTRLTVV.

The chain recombines TRBV15 with TRBJ1-4; 8 bases map to TRBD1. This CDR3 is built from 15 residues. Unmatched junction bases numbered 4, after V lost 0 bases and J lost 7 bases. Germline assignment: CDR1 LNHNV and CDR2 YYDKDF (reference sequence). The CDR3 DNA sequence: TGTGCCACCAGCAGAGATGGACAGGGTAGTGAAAAACTGTTTTTT. The encoded protein is CATSRDGQGSEKLFF.